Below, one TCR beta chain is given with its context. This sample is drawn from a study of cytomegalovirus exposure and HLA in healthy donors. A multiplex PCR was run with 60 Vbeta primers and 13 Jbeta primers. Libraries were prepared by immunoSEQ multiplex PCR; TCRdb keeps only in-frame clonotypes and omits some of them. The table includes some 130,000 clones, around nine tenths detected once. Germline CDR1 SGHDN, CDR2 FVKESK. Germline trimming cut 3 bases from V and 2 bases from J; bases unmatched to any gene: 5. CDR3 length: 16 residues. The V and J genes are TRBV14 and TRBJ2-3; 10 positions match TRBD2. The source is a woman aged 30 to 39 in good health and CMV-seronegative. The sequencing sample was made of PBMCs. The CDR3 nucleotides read TGTGCCAGCAGCCACTTAGCGGGGGGTTTCACAGATACGCAGTATTTT. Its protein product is CASSHLAGGFTDTQYF.